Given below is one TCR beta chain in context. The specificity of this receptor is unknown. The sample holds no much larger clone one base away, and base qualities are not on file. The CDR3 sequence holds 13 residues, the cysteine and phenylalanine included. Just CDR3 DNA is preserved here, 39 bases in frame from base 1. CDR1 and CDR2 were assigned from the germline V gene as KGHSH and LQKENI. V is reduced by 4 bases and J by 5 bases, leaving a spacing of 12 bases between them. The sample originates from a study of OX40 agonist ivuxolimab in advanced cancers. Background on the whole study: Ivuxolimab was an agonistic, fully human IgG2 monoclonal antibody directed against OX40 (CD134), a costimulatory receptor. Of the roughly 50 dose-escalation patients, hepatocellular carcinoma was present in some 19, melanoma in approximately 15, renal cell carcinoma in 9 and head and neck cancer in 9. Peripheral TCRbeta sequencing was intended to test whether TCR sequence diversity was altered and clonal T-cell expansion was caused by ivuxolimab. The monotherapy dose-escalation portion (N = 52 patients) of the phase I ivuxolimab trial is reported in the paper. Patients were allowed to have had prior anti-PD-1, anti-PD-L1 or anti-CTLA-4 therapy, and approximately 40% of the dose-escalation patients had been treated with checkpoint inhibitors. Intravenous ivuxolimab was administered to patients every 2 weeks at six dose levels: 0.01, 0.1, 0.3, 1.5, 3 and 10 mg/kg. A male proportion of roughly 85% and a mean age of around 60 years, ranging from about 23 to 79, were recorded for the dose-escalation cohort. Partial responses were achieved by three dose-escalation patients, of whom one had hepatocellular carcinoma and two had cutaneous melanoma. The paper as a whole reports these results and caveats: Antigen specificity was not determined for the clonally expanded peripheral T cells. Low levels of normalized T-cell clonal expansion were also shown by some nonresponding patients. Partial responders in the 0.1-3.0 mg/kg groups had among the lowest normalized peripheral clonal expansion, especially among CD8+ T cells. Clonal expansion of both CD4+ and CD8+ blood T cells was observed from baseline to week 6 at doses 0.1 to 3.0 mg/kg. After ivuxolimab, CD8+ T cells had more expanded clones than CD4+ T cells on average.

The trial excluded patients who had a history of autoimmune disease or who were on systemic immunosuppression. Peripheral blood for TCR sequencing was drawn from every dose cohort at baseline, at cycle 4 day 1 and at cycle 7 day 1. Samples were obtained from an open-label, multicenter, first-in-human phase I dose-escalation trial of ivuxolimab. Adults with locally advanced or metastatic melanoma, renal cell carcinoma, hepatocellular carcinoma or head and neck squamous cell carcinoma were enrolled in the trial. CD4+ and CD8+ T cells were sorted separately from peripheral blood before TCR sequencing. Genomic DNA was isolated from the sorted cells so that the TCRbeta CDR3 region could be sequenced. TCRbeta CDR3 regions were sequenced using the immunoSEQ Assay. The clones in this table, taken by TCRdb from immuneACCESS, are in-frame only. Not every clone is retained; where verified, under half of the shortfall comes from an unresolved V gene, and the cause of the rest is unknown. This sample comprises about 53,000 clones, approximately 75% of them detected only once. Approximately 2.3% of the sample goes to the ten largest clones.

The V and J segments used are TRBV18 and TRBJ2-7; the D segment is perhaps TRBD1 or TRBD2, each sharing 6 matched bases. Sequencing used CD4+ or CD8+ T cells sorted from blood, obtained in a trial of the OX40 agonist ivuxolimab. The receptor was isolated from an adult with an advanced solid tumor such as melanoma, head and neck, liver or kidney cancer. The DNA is TGTGCCAGCTCACAGGCCGGGGGCCACGAGCAGTACTTC. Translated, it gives CASSQAGGHEQYF.